A selection of T cell receptor beta chains follows, all from one sample in a study of blood T cell repertoires in COVID-19. Repertoires were generated with immunoSEQ multiplex PCR, while TCRdb's copy carries only in-frame clones and drops some. The repertoire holds about 210,000 clones, with approximately 78% as singletons. The sequenced material came from peripheral blood. The source of these receptors is a woman between 65 and 79 years old with COVID-19, enrolled during active disease. CDR3s include the opening cysteine and the closing phenylalanine or tryptophan. Each record gives: V gene, D gene, clone size, J gene, CDR3 protein, CDR3 DNA. A D gene is named only where the DNA matches it firmly. A clone size is listed for some rows: how often the clone was seen (once, few, many), or a class if it is expanded.

v_gene: TRBV6-2/TRBV6-3; d_gene: .; abundance: .; j_gene: TRBJ1-1; CDR3aa: CASSYPTEAFF; CDR3nt: TGTGCCAGCAGTTACCCTACTGAAGCTTTCTTT
v_gene: TRBV5-1; d_gene: TRBD2; abundance: .; j_gene: TRBJ2-1; CDR3aa: CASSFGLARNEQFF; CDR3nt: TGCGCCAGCAGCTTCGGACTAGCGCGGAATGAGCAGTTCTTC
v_gene: TRBV4-1; d_gene: TRBD2; abundance: once; j_gene: TRBJ2-5; CDR3aa: CASSLTQLPGLAQETQYF; CDR3nt: TGCGCCAGCAGCCTAACTCAACTACCGGGACTAGCACAAGAGACCCAGTACTTC
v_gene: TRBV18; d_gene: TRBD1; abundance: .; j_gene: TRBJ2-7; CDR3aa: CASSQPGQGAREQYF; CDR3nt: TGTGCCAGCTCACAACCGGGACAGGGGGCCCGGGAGCAGTACTTC
v_gene: TRBV2; d_gene: .; abundance: .; j_gene: TRBJ1-4; CDR3aa: CASSEGGLGEKLFF; CDR3nt: TGTGCCAGCAGTGAGGGGGGGCTTGGTGAAAAACTGTTTTTT
v_gene: TRBV29-1; d_gene: .; abundance: .; j_gene: TRBJ2-5; CDR3aa: CSAEPTVTRRETQYF; CDR3nt: TGCAGCGCCGAACCGACAGTAACTCGCAGGGAGACCCAGTACTTC
v_gene: TRBV6-2/TRBV6-3; d_gene: .; abundance: .; j_gene: TRBJ1-1; CDR3aa: CASSYSKGQTRAPEAFF; CDR3nt: TGTGCCAGCAGTTACTCGAAGGGGCAGACCAGGGCGCCTGAAGCTTTCTTT
v_gene: TRBV2; d_gene: TRBD1; abundance: .; j_gene: TRBJ1-2; CDR3aa: CASSPLTTGLGGYTF; CDR3nt: TGTGCCAGCAGTCCCCTTACGACAGGGTTGGGGGGCTACACCTTC
v_gene: TRBV29-1; d_gene: TRBD1; abundance: .; j_gene: TRBJ1-2; CDR3aa: CSAPGQGGYGYTF; CDR3nt: TGCAGCGCCCCGGGACAGGGGGGCTATGGCTACACCTTC
v_gene: TRBV2; d_gene: .; abundance: .; j_gene: TRBJ2-5; CDR3aa: CASSEGRGQETQYF; CDR3nt: TGTGCCAGCAGTGAGGGAAGGGGTCAAGAGACCCAGTACTTC
v_gene: TRBV6-4; d_gene: .; abundance: .; j_gene: TRBJ1-5; CDR3aa: CASLEENCLQHF; CDR3nt: TGTGCCAGCTTGGAGGAGAATTGCCTCCAGCATTTT
v_gene: TRBV19; d_gene: TRBD1; abundance: .; j_gene: TRBJ1-6; CDR3aa: CASSIGTGYAYNSPLHF; CDR3nt: TGTGCCAGTAGTATCGGGACAGGGTACGCCTATAATTCACCCCTCCACTTT
v_gene: TRBV24-1; d_gene: TRBD1; abundance: .; j_gene: TRBJ2-7; CDR3aa: CATSDQPGTGAFYEQYF; CDR3nt: TGTGCCACCAGTGACCAACCCGGGACAGGGGCCTTCTACGAGCAGTACTTC
v_gene: TRBV11-3; d_gene: TRBD2; abundance: .; j_gene: TRBJ2-3; CDR3aa: CASSPRTSGTTDTQYF; CDR3nt: TGTGCCAGCAGCCCCAGGACTAGCGGAACGACAGATACGCAGTATTTT
v_gene: TRBV6-5; d_gene: .; abundance: once; j_gene: TRBJ2-3; CDR3aa: CASGERAGTDTQYF; CDR3nt: TGTGCCAGCGGCGAGAGAGCGGGCACAGATACGCAGTATTTT
v_gene: TRBV7-2; d_gene: .; abundance: .; j_gene: TRBJ1-2; CDR3aa: CASSFQASSYGYTF; CDR3nt: TGTGCCAGCAGCTTCCAGGCTTCCTCCTATGGCTACACCTTC
v_gene: TRBV7-9; d_gene: .; abundance: .; j_gene: TRBJ1-2; CDR3aa: CASSVEADNYGYTF; CDR3nt: TGTGCCAGCAGCGTAGAGGCGGATAACTATGGCTACACCTTC
v_gene: TRBV7-2; d_gene: TRBD1; abundance: .; j_gene: TRBJ2-3; CDR3aa: CASSETGRAADTQYF; CDR3nt: TGTGCCAGCAGCGAGACAGGGCGGGCGGCAGATACGCAGTATTTT
v_gene: TRBV28; d_gene: TRBD1; abundance: .; j_gene: TRBJ1-2; CDR3aa: CASSLGTGGYTF; CDR3nt: TGTGCCAGCAGCCTCGGGACAGGCGGCTACACCTTC
v_gene: TRBV5-5; d_gene: .; abundance: .; j_gene: TRBJ1-5; CDR3aa: CASSLKQGTINQPQHF; CDR3nt: TGTGCCAGCAGCTTGAAGCAGGGTACCATCAATCAGCCCCAGCATTTT
v_gene: TRBV19; d_gene: .; abundance: once; j_gene: TRBJ2-7; CDR3aa: CASSITVDPGDEQYF; CDR3nt: TGTGCCAGTAGTATTACCGTAGATCCAGGGGACGAGCAGTACTTC
v_gene: TRBV27; d_gene: .; abundance: .; j_gene: TRBJ1-2; CDR3aa: CASRDEGLYGYTF; CDR3nt: TGTGCCAGCAGGGACGAGGGATTATATGGCTACACCTTC
v_gene: TRBV7-2; d_gene: TRBD2; abundance: .; j_gene: TRBJ2-4; CDR3aa: CASSQISGSGIQYF; CDR3nt: TGTGCCAGCAGCCAGATTAGCGGGAGTGGCATTCAGTACTTC
v_gene: TRBV7-2; d_gene: TRBD1; abundance: .; j_gene: TRBJ1-3; CDR3aa: CASSLSTRRGQGNTIYF; CDR3nt: TGTGCCAGCAGCTTATCCACCCGGAGGGGGCAAGGAAACACCATATATTTT
v_gene: TRBV4-3; d_gene: .; abundance: .; j_gene: TRBJ2-3; CDR3aa: CASSQGGGLTDTQYF; CDR3nt: TGCGCCAGCAGCCAAGGGGGGGGCCTCACAGATACGCAGTATTTT
v_gene: TRBV5-1; d_gene: .; abundance: .; j_gene: TRBJ1-1; CDR3aa: CASSLGPQPLNTEAFF; CDR3nt: TGCGCCAGCAGCTTGGGTCCTCAACCCCTAAACACTGAAGCTTTCTTT
v_gene: TRBV24-1; d_gene: TRBD1; abundance: .; j_gene: TRBJ2-2; CDR3aa: CATSDHAGQGGTGELFF; CDR3nt: TGTGCCACCAGTGACCATGCGGGACAGGGGGGGACCGGGGAGCTGTTTTTT
v_gene: TRBV7-9; d_gene: .; abundance: few; j_gene: TRBJ2-7; CDR3aa: CASSLVGAVYEQYF; CDR3nt: TGTGCCAGCAGCTTAGTTGGGGCGGTTTACGAGCAGTACTTC
v_gene: TRBV5-1; d_gene: .; abundance: .; j_gene: TRBJ1-1; CDR3aa: CASSLVGGQTNTEAFF; CDR3nt: TGCGCCAGCAGCTTGGTCGGCGGACAGACGAACACTGAAGCTTTCTTT
v_gene: TRBV4-3; d_gene: TRBD1; abundance: .; j_gene: TRBJ1-3; CDR3aa: CASSQELQGASGNTIYF; CDR3nt: TGCGCCAGCAGCCAAGAGCTACAGGGGGCTTCTGGAAACACCATATATTTT
v_gene: TRBV3-1/TRBV3-2; d_gene: TRBD1; abundance: .; j_gene: TRBJ2-5; CDR3aa: CASSPGQGAGETQYF; CDR3nt: TGTGCCAGCAGCCCGGGACAGGGGGCCGGGGAGACCCAGTACTTC
v_gene: TRBV5-6; d_gene: TRBD1; abundance: .; j_gene: TRBJ1-2; CDR3aa: CASSFGTGVGYTF; CDR3nt: TGTGCCAGCAGCTTCGGGACAGGGGTAGGCTACACCTTC
v_gene: TRBV10-3; d_gene: .; abundance: .; j_gene: TRBJ2-5; CDR3aa: CAISESTGETQYF; CDR3nt: TGTGCCATCAGTGAGTCGACTGGGGAGACCCAGTACTTC
v_gene: TRBV28; d_gene: TRBD1; abundance: .; j_gene: TRBJ2-5; CDR3aa: CASSLRDRGIQETQYF; CDR3nt: TGTGCCAGCAGTTTAAGGGACAGGGGAATCCAAGAGACCCAGTACTTC
v_gene: TRBV5-1; d_gene: .; abundance: .; j_gene: TRBJ2-3; CDR3aa: CASTPTGDPPDTQYF; CDR3nt: TGCGCCAGCACCCCAACGGGAGACCCGCCAGATACGCAGTATTTT
v_gene: TRBV5-1; d_gene: TRBD1; abundance: .; j_gene: TRBJ1-1; CDR3aa: CASSLDRTGTNTEAFF; CDR3nt: TGCGCCAGCAGCTTGGATAGGACAGGGACGAACACTGAAGCTTTCTTT
v_gene: TRBV2; d_gene: .; abundance: .; j_gene: TRBJ1-5; CDR3aa: CASSEGLYRETDDQPQHF; CDR3nt: TGTGCCAGCAGTGAGGGGTTATACAGGGAAACGGACGATCAGCCCCAGCATTTT
v_gene: TRBV28; d_gene: .; abundance: .; j_gene: TRBJ1-3; CDR3aa: CASSFPSGDVSGNTIYF; CDR3nt: TGTGCCAGCAGTTTCCCTTCCGGAGACGTCTCTGGAAACACCATATATTTT
v_gene: TRBV18; d_gene: .; abundance: .; j_gene: TRBJ1-5; CDR3aa: CASSPNGQNQPQHF; CDR3nt: TGTGCCAGCTCACCTAACGGACAAAATCAGCCCCAGCATTTT
v_gene: TRBV7-9; d_gene: TRBD1; abundance: .; j_gene: TRBJ1-2; CDR3aa: CASSRQGVNYGYTF; CDR3nt: TGTGCCAGCAGCCGACAGGGCGTTAACTATGGCTACACCTTC
v_gene: TRBV19; d_gene: .; abundance: .; j_gene: TRBJ2-3; CDR3aa: CASSTGQIADTQYF; CDR3nt: TGTGCCAGCAGCACGGGACAAATAGCGGATACGCAGTATTTT
v_gene: TRBV7-2; d_gene: .; abundance: .; j_gene: TRBJ1-5; CDR3aa: CASSPHGGANNQPQHF; CDR3nt: TGTGCCAGCAGCCCGCATGGGGGCGCGAACAATCAGCCCCAGCATTTT
v_gene: TRBV7-2; d_gene: .; abundance: .; j_gene: TRBJ2-3; CDR3aa: CASSWGGADTQYF; CDR3nt: TGTGCCAGCAGCTGGGGGGGGGCGGATACGCAGTATTTT
v_gene: TRBV7-8; d_gene: TRBD2; abundance: once; j_gene: TRBJ2-7; CDR3aa: CASSLVVLAGAYEQYF; CDR3nt: TGTGCCAGCAGCTTAGTAGTTCTAGCGGGGGCATACGAGCAGTACTTC
v_gene: TRBV5-1; d_gene: .; abundance: .; j_gene: TRBJ1-3; CDR3aa: CASSLGQGNTIYF; CDR3nt: TGCGCCAGCAGCTTGGGACAGGGAAACACCATATATTTT
v_gene: TRBV9; d_gene: .; abundance: .; j_gene: TRBJ2-2; CDR3aa: CASSPAGRSYTGELFF; CDR3nt: TGTGCCAGCAGCCCCGCGGGAAGGTCGTACACCGGGGAGCTGTTTTTT
v_gene: TRBV7-8; d_gene: .; abundance: .; j_gene: TRBJ1-5; CDR3aa: CASTLAGGDTQPQHF; CDR3nt: TGTGCCAGCACCCTGGCCGGAGGGGATACTCAGCCCCAGCATTTT
v_gene: TRBV7-9; d_gene: .; abundance: .; j_gene: TRBJ1-1; CDR3aa: CASSLGRDTLGNTEAFF; CDR3nt: TGTGCCAGCAGCTTGGGCCGGGACACCCTGGGGAACACTGAAGCTTTCTTT
v_gene: TRBV28; d_gene: TRBD2; abundance: .; j_gene: TRBJ2-5; CDR3aa: CASSSSGRKQETQYF; CDR3nt: TGTGCCAGCAGTAGCAGCGGGAGGAAACAAGAGACCCAGTACTTC
v_gene: TRBV5-1; d_gene: .; abundance: .; j_gene: TRBJ1-5; CDR3aa: CASREGYSNQPQHF; CDR3nt: TGCGCCAGCAGAGAGGGTTATAGCAATCAGCCCCAGCATTTT